Sequencing of this T cell receptor (beta chain) was carried out in a study of T cells in women clearing cervical HPV infection. Details on this clone: The antigen is undetermined. The read halts 3 residues ahead of the CDR3 end, with the missing end drawn from the germline J gene.

This CDR3 has 14 residues. Trimming removed 3 bases at V and 5 bases at J, with 16 bases between. Germline V CDR1 and CDR2: DFQATT, SNEGSKA (reference sequence). Generated by immunoSEQ multiplex PCR, the TCRdb table keeps only in-frame clones and is missing some. The table for this sample gives under 35,000 clones. Overall study findings and caveats: CIN3+ cases had significantly higher TCR repertoire richness than controls, but evenness did not differ. Cases carried less TRBV6-7 than controls: about 0.1% versus 0.15%.

The source of this sequence is a woman aged 18 to 75 with a cervical HPV16 infection that either progressed to CIN3+ or cleared (not recorded which). Sequencing was done on a sample of blood buffy coat. V gene TRBV20-1 combines with J gene TRBJ2-5; D unresolved. The CDR3 here is CSARIPLATETQYF. The part of the CDR3 DNA that was read is TGCAGTGCTAGGATCCCCCTGGCAACGGAGACC.